This TCR beta chain was captured in a study of cytomegalovirus exposure and HLA in healthy donors. Study-level findings and limits: Another analysis was done later, and it associated around 16,000 TCR beta sequences with HLA alleles at 0.05 false discovery rate.

Germline values: CDR1 LNHNV, CDR2 YYDKDF (reference sequence). Trimming pared 1 base from V and 2 bases from J, leaving 6 bases between. The CDR3 is made up of 14 amino acids. About this clone itself: Antigen: not known.

Primers for the PCR totalled 60 Vbeta and 13 Jbeta. Sequencing was performed with immunoSEQ multiplex PCR; in TCRdb, only in-frame clones are kept and a portion is missing. This sample has under 200,000 clones, with 68% found just once. This TCR came from a woman in her thirties or forties in good health and CMV-seropositive. The chain uses TRBV15 and TRBJ1-5; D not resolved. Source material: PBMCs. CDR3 in amino acids: CATSRGQGNQPQHF. DNA of the CDR3: TGTGCCACCAGCAGAGGACAAGGCAATCAGCCCCAGCATTTT.